This T cell receptor (beta chain) was sequenced in a study of blood T cell repertoires in COVID-19. Study summary: The United States, Italy and Spain provided the acute and convalescent COVID-19 samples. The cDNA or gDNA used as material had been derived from T cells, B-cell-depleted T cells, or PBMCs.

Trimming took 4 bases from V and 0 from J; bases not matched to a gene: 6. This CDR3 has 15 amino acids. Germline V gene data show CDR1 as SGHNT and CDR2 as YYREEE (reference sequence). As processed by the authors: Reference gene primer amplification in the assay estimated nucleated cell counts. Only in-frame clones appear in the TCRdb table, and some are missing; sequencing was by immunoSEQ multiplex PCR. That table furnishes V, J and clone size, whereas the DNA furnished D and trimming. Here the sample spans 260,000 or so clones, roughly 80% being singletons. The specimen was peripheral blood. The V gene is TRBV5-4, the J gene TRBJ1-1, with 7 bases lining up with TRBD1. The TCR comes from a woman between 65 and 79 years old with acute or convalescent COVID-19. The CDR3 loop reads CASSREGQMNTEAFF. CDR3 bases: TGTGCCAGCAGCCGAGAGGGACAGATGAACACTGAAGCTTTCTTT.